This is a list of T cell receptor beta chains from one sample in a study of CD8 T cells in ankylosing spondylitis. From the 5' RACE reads, TCRdb called clonotypes with MiXCR, one entry per CDR3 protein. The profile shows fewer than 25,000 distinct CDR3 sequences, roughly 13% of them singletons. Sequences were obtained from blood. Receptor source: a male donor with ankylosing spondylitis or in good health (not recorded which). The CDR3 runs from the conserved cysteine through the conserved F or W. D genes are given only for firm matches. Rows give clone size only sometimes, using once, few, many, or a class for an expanded clone.

many,.,TRBV12-3/TRBV12-4,TRBJ1-1,CASSPQGGLTEAFF,TGTGCCAGCAGCCCCCAGGGAGGGCTCACTGAAGCTTTCTTT
.,TRBD1,TRBV6-6,TRBJ1-2,CASSTTDRVRGYTF,TGTGCCAGCAGTACAACGGACAGGGTCAGAGGCTACACCTTC
few,.,TRBV7-2,TRBJ1-1,CASSLIGVPAAFF,TGTGCCAGCAGCTTAATAGGGGTCCCTGCAGCTTTCTTT
few,TRBD1,TRBV2,TRBJ2-3,CASRKGAQGYF,TGTGCCAGCAGGAAGGGGGCCCAGGGGTATTTT
.,.,TRBV28,TRBJ1-5,CASRSGKGQPQHF,TGTGCCAGCAGATCAGGGAAGGGACAGCCCCAGCATTTT
many,.,TRBV20-1,TRBJ2-1,CSARVIYNEQFF,TGCAGTGCTAGAGTGATCTACAATGAGCAGTTCTTC
many,.,TRBV6-6,TRBJ1-1,CASSNTEAFF,TGTGCCAGCTCGAACACTGAAGCTTTCTTT
.,.,TRBV7-9,TRBJ1-2,CASSRISELDGYTF,TGTGCCAGCAGCCGCATATCGGAATTGGATGGCTACACCTTC
few,.,TRBV28,TRBJ2-7,CASSPTGPSYEQYF,TGTGCCAGCAGTCCGACAGGACCTTCCTACGAGCAGTACTTC
many,.,TRBV12-3/TRBV12-4,TRBJ2-2,CASTVYPGELFF,TGTGCCAGCACCGTCTACCCCGGGGAGCTGTTTTTT
.,.,TRBV25-1,TRBJ2-5,CASGLDSQETQYF,TGTGCCAGCGGATTGGACAGTCAAGAGACCCAGTACTTC
few,TRBD2,TRBV6-6,TRBJ2-3,CASTRAGDTDTQYF,TGTGCCAGCACCCGAGCGGGGGACACAGATACGCAGTATTTT
many,.,TRBV5-1,TRBJ2-1,CASSLGQAYNEQFF,TGCGCCAGCAGCTTGGGCCAAGCCTACAATGAGCAGTTCTTC
.,.,TRBV6-2/TRBV6-3,TRBJ2-2,CASSRGLAVTNTGELFF,TGTGCCAGCAGTAGGGGGCTAGCGGTAACGAACACCGGGGAGCTGTTTTTT
few,TRBD1,TRBV14,TRBJ2-2,CAGSPRDSLLTGELFF,TGTGCCGGCAGCCCAAGGGACAGTTTATTAACCGGGGAGCTGTTTTTT
.,.,TRBV7-9,TRBJ1-1,CASSLIFGGGTEAFF,TGTGCCAGCAGCTTAATCTTCGGGGGGGGCACTGAAGCTTTCTTT
.,.,TRBV20-1,TRBJ2-3,CSARDGRFSTDTQYF,TGCAGTGCTAGAGATGGCCGGTTTAGCACAGATACGCAGTATTTT
.,TRBD1,TRBV28,TRBJ2-3,CASSTRAGGRIPDTQYF,TGTGCCAGCAGTACCCGGGCAGGGGGACGGATCCCAGATACGCAGTATTTT
once,TRBD2,TRBV27,TRBJ2-1,CASSPSILAGVHNEQFF,TGTGCCAGCAGTCCGTCCATTCTAGCGGGGGTGCACAATGAGCAGTTCTTC
few,.,TRBV9,TRBJ2-6,CASSGGDSGANVLTF,TGTGCCAGCAGCGGTGGTGACTCTGGGGCCAACGTCCTGACTTTC
.,.,TRBV29-1,TRBJ2-1,CSCSYNEQFF,TGCAGCTGCTCCTACAATGAGCAGTTCTTC
many,TRBD1,TRBV5-5,TRBJ2-5,CASSTRQGRGETQYF,TGTGCCAGCAGCACCCGACAGGGCAGAGGGGAGACCCAGTACTTC
many,.,TRBV6-5,TRBJ1-3,CASSLRGGGTIYF,TGTGCCAGCAGTCTACGAGGTGGTGGCACCATATATTTT
.,.,TRBV6-6,TRBJ2-1,CASRPNTASYNEQFF,TGTGCCAGCAGGCCGAACACAGCCTCCTACAATGAGCAGTTCTTC
many,.,TRBV29-1,TRBJ1-5,CSVAADRPNQPQHF,TGCAGCGTTGCGGCCGACAGGCCAAATCAGCCCCAGCATTTT
.,.,TRBV11-2,TRBJ2-3,CASSAGPISTDTQYF,TGTGCCAGCAGCGCTGGACCTATCAGCACAGATACGCAGTATTTT
.,.,TRBV7-3,TRBJ2-3,CASSLSPGTDMQYF,TGTGCCAGCAGCTTAAGTCCGGGCACAGATATGCAGTATTTT
few,TRBD1,TRBV28,TRBJ2-3,CASSQGQGRTQYF,TGTGCCAGCAGTCAGGGACAGGGTAGGACGCAGTATTTT
many,.,TRBV6-5,TRBJ2-3,CASRGTSSTDTQYF,TGTGCCAGCAGAGGGACTTCTAGCACAGATACGCAGTATTTT
.,.,TRBV19,TRBJ2-1,CASSTTLGYNEQFF,TGTGCCAGTAGTACGACTCTTGGGTACAATGAGCAGTTCTTC
many,TRBD2,TRBV13,TRBJ2-7,CASSLGRGLAPPTDF,TGTGCCAGCAGCTTAGGCCGTGGACTAGCGCCCCCAACGGACTTC
few,.,TRBV5-1,TRBJ1-1,CASSPGLPGDTEAFF,TGCGCCAGCAGCCCTGGGTTACCTGGGGATACTGAAGCTTTCTTT
.,TRBD2,TRBV5-1,TRBJ2-1,CASSFKLAGVNEQFF,TGCGCCAGCAGCTTCAAGCTAGCGGGAGTTAATGAGCAGTTCTTC
.,TRBD1,TRBV10-3,TRBJ2-3,CAISYRGSYSTDTQYF,TGTGCCATCAGTTACAGGGGGTCGTATAGCACAGATACGCAGTATTTT
few,.,TRBV19,TRBJ2-1,CASTPGGANEQFF,TGTGCCAGTACCCCTGGGGGGGCAAATGAGCAGTTCTTC
few,TRBD1,TRBV7-9,TRBJ1-5,CASSLGTTGGNQPQHF,TGTGCCAGCAGCTTAGGGACGACAGGGGGAAATCAGCCCCAGCATTTT
.,TRBD2,TRBV12-3/TRBV12-4,TRBJ2-1,CASSFGTRSGQLGSYNEQFF,TGTGCCAGCAGTTTCGGGACTAGGAGCGGACAACTGGGCTCCTACAATGAGCAGTTCTTC
.,.,TRBV29-1,TRBJ1-2,CSVEWTAEGYTF,TGCAGCGTTGAATGGACAGCGGAGGGCTACACCTTC
many,.,TRBV10-3,TRBJ2-7,CAISESGMTGYEQYF,TGTGCCATCAGTGAGTCGGGAATGACGGGCTACGAGCAGTACTTC
few,.,TRBV6-1,TRBJ2-1,CASSPLENEQFF,TGTGCCAGCAGTCCCCTCGAGAATGAGCAGTTCTTC
few,TRBD1,TRBV4-1,TRBJ2-5,CASSLGTGGGETQYF,TGCGCCAGCAGCCTTGGGACAGGGGGCGGGGAGACCCAGTACTTC
few,.,TRBV4-3,TRBJ1-6,CASSQVPNYNSPLHF,TGCGCCAGCAGCCAAGTTCCGAATTATAATTCACCCCTCCACTTT
few,TRBD1,TRBV20-1,TRBJ2-1,CSARGAGTDYNEQFF,TGCAGTGCTAGGGGGGCCGGGACAGACTACAATGAGCAGTTCTTC
.,.,TRBV7-2,TRBJ1-5,CASTSGGGNQPQHF,TGTGCCAGTACCTCAGGCGGAGGAAATCAGCCCCAGCATTTT
many,TRBD2,TRBV29-1,TRBJ2-1,CSADALAGGYEQFF,TGCAGCGCTGATGCGCTAGCGGGAGGGTACGAGCAGTTCTTC
.,.,TRBV29-1,TRBJ2-1,CSVQGLSRNEQFF,TGCAGCGTTCAGGGACTCTCTAGGAATGAGCAGTTCTTC
many,TRBD2,TRBV12-3/TRBV12-4,TRBJ2-1,CASSLFGGTYNEQFF,TGTGCCAGCAGTCTTTTCGGGGGGACCTACAATGAGCAGTTCTTC
many,.,TRBV24-1,TRBJ2-1,CATSGPGNNEQFF,TGTGCCACCAGTGGTCCCGGGAACAATGAGCAGTTCTTC
.,.,TRBV5-6,TRBJ2-5,CASSWTEETQYF,TGTGCCAGCAGCTGGACAGAAGAGACCCAGTACTTC
many,.,TRBV5-1,TRBJ2-5,CASSLEKEETQYF,TGCGCCAGCAGCTTGGAAAAAGAAGAGACCCAGTACTTC
many,TRBD2,TRBV4-2,TRBJ2-3,CASSQEPQGLAGVGDTQYF,TGTGCCAGCAGCCAAGAACCCCAAGGACTAGCGGGGGTAGGGGATACGCAGTATTTT